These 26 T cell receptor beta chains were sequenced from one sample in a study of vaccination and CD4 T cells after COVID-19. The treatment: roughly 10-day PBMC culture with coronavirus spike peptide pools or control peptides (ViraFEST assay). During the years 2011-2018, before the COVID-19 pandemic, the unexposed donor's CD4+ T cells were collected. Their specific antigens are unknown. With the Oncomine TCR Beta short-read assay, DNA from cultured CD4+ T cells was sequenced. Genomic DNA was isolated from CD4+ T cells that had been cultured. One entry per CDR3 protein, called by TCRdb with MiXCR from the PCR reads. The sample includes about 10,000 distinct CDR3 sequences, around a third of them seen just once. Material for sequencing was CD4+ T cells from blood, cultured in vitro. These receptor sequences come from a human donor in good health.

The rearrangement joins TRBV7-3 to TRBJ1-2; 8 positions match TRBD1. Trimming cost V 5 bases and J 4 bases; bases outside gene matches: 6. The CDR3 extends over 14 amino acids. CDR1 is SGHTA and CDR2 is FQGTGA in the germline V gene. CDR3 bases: TGTGCCAGCAGCGGGACTGGACAGGGCTATGGCTACACCTTC. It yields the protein CASSGTGQGYGYTF.

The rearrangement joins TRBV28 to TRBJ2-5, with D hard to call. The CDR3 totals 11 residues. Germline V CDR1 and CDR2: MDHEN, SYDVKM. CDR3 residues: CVTLGLETQYF. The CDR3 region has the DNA TGTGTAACGCTGGGGTTAGAGACCCAGTACTTC.

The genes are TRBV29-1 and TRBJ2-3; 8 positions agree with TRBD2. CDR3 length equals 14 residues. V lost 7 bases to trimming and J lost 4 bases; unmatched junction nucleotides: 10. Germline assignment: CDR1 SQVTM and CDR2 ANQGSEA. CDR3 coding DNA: TGCAGCGCATCGACTAGCGTGGAAGCAGATACGCAGTATTTT. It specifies CSASTSVEADTQYF.

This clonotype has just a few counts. CDR3 sequence: CASRPLDDSPLHF. The CDR3 DNA is TGTGCCAGCAGGCCCCTCGACGATTCACCCCTCCACTTT. The chain has TRBV2 and TRBJ1-6; no clear D gene. The germline CDR1 and CDR2 sequences are SNHLY and FYNNEI. V was trimmed by 6 bases and J by 8 bases, leaving 11 bases between them. This CDR3 has 13 residues.

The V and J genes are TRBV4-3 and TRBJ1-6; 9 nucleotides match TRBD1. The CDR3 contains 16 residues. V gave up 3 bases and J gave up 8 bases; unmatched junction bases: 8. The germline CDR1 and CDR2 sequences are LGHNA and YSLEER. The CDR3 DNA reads TGCGCCAGCAGCCAGGGGACAGGGTGGGTCTATTCACCCCTCCACTTT. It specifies CASSQGTGWVYSPLHF.

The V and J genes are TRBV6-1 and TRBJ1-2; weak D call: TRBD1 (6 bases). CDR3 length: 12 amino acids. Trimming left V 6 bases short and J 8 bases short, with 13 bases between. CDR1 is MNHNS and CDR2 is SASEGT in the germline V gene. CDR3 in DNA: TGTGCCAGCAGCTGGGCAGGGGTAGGCTACACCTTC. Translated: CASSWAGVGYTF.

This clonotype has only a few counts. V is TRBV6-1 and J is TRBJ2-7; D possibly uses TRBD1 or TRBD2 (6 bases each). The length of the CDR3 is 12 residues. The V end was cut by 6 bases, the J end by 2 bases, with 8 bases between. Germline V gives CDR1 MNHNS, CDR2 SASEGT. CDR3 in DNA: TGTGCCAGCAGGGGGGGCCCCTACGAGCAGTACTTC. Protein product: CASRGGPYEQYF.

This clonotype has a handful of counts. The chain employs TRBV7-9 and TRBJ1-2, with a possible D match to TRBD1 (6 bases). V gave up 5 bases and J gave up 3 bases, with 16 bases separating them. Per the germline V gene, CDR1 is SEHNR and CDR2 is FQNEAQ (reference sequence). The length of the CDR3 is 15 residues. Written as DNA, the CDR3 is TGTGCCAGCAGCCAGACCGGGACACCCTACTATGGCTACACCTTC. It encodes CASSQTGTPYYGYTF.

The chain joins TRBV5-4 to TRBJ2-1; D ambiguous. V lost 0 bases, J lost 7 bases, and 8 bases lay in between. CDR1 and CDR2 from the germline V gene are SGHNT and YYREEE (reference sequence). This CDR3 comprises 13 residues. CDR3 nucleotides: TGTGCCAGCAGCTTGGCCCAAGTTAATGAGCAGTTCTTC. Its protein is CASSLAQVNEQFF.

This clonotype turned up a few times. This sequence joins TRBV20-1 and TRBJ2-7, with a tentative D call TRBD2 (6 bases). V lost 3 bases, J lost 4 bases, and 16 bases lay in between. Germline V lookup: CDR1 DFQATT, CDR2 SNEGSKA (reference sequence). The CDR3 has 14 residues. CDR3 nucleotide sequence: TGCAGTGCTAGGCGGCCAAGGGAGGTTTACGAGCAGTACTTC. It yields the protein CSARRPREVYEQYF.

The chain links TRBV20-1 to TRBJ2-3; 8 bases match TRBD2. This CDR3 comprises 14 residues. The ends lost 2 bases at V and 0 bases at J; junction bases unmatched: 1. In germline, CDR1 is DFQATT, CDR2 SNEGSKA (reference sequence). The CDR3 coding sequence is TGCAGTGCTAGAACTAGCGGAAGCACAGATACGCAGTATTTT. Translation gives CSARTSGSTDTQYF.

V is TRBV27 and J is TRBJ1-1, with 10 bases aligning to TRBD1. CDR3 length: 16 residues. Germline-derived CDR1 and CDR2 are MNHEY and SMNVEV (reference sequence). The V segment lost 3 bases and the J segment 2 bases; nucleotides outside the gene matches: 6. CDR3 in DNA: TGTGCCAGCAGTTTTTGGCGGGACAGGGGAAACACTGAAGCTTTCTTT. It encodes CASSFWRDRGNTEAFF.

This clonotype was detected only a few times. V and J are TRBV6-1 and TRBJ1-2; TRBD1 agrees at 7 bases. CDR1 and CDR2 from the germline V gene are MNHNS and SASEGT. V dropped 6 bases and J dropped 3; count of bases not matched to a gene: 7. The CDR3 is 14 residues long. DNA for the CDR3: TGTGCCAGCAGACGCGGACAGGACGACTATGGCTACACCTTC. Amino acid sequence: CASRRGQDDYGYTF.

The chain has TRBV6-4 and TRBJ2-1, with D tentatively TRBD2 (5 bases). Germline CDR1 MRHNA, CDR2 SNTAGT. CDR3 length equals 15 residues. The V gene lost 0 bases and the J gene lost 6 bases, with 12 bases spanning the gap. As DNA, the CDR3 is TGTGCCAGCAGTGACTCCGAGGGAGAGGGCAATGAGCAGTTCTTC. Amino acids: CASSDSEGEGNEQFF.

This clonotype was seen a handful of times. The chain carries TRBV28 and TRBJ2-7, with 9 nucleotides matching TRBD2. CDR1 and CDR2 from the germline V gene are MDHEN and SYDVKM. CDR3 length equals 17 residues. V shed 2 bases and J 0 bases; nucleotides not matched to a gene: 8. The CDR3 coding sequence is TGTGCCAGCAGTTTAATGGGTCTAGCGGGGATCTCCTACGAGCAGTACTTC. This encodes CASSLMGLAGISYEQYF.

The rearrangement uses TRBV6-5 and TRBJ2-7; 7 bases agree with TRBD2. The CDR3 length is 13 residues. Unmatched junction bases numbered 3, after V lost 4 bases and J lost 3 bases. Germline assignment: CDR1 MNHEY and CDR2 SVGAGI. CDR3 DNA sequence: TGTGCCAGCAGTTCCGGACTAGTCTACGAGCAGTACTTC. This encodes CASSSGLVYEQYF.

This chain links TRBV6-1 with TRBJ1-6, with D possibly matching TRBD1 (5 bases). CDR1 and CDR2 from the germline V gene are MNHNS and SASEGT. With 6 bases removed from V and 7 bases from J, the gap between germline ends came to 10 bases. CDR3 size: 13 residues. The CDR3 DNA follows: TGTGCCAGCAGCTCCCGGGGGAATTCACCCCTCCACTTT. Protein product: CASSSRGNSPLHF.

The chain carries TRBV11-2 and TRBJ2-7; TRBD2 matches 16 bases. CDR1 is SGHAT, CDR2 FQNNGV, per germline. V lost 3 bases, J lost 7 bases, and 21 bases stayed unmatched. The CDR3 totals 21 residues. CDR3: CASSFPRGLAGGPLAVWEQYF. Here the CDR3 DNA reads TGTGCCAGCAGCTTCCCGAGGGGACTAGCGGGAGGGCCCCTCGCTGTGTGGGAGCAGTACTTC.

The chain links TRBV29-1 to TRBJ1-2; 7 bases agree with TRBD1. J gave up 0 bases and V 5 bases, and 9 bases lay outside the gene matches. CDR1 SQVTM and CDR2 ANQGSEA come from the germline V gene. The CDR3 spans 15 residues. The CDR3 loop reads CSVRAVTGANYGYTF. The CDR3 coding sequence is TGCAGCGTTAGGGCCGTCACAGGGGCTAACTATGGCTACACCTTC.

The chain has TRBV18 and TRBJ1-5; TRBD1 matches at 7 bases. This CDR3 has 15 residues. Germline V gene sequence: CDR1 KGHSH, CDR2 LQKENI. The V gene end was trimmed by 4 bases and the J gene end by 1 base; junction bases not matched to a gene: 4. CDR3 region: CASSQGAESNQPQHF. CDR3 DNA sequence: TGTGCCAGCTCACAGGGGGCGGAGAGCAATCAGCCCCAGCATTTT.

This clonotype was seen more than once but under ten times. CDR3 amino acids: CASSNTGGKDRSNQPQHF. The CDR3 coding sequence is TGTGCCAGCAGCAACACCGGGGGGAAGGATCGGAGCAATCAGCCCCAGCATTTT. This sequence joins TRBV7-9 and TRBJ1-5; a possible D gene is TRBD1 (5 bases). Trimming cost V 5 bases and J 1 base, with 21 bases left between them. CDR1 is SEHNR, CDR2 FQNEAQ, per germline (reference sequence). CDR3 length: 18 amino acids. Full variable domain (outside the CDR3, taken from reference TRBV7-9 and TRBJ1-5): DTGVSQNPRHKITKRGQNVTFRCDPISEHNRLYWYRQTLGQGPEFLTYFQNEAQLEKSRLLSDRFSAERPKGSFSTLEIQRTEQGDSAMYLCASSNTGGKDRSNQPQHFGDGTRLSIL.

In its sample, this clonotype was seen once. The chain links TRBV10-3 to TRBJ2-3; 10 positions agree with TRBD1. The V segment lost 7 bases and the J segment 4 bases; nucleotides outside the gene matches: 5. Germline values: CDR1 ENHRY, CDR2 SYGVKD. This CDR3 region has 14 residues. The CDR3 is CAINDRGQSDTQYF. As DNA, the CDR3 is TGTGCCATCAACGACAGGGGGCAATCAGATACGCAGTATTTT.

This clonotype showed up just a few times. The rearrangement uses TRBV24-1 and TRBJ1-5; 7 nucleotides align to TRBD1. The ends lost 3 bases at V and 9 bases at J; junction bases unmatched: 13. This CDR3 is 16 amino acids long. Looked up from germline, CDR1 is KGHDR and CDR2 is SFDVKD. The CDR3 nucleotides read TGTGCCACCAGTGATCGGAGACAGGGTGGTGGGGGGCCCCAGCATTTT. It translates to CATSDRRQGGGGPQHF.

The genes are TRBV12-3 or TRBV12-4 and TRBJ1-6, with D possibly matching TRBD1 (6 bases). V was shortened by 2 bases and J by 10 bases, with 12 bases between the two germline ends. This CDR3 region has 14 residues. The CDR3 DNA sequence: TGTGCCAGCAGTTTACTGGGGGGCAAGTCACCCCTCCACTTT. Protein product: CASSLLGGKSPLHF.

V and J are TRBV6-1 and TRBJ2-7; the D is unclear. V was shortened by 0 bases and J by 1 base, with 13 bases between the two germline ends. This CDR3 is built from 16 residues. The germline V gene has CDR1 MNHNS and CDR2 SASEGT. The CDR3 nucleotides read TGTGCCAGCAGTGAAGCGCATAAGGACCATTCCTACGAGCAGTACTTC. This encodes CASSEAHKDHSYEQYF.

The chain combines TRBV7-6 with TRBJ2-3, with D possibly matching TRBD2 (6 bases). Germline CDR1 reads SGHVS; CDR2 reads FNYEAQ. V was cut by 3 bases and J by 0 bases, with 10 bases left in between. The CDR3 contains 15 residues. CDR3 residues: CASSLLARSTDTQYF. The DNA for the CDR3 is TGTGCCAGCAGCTTGCTAGCGCGGAGCACAGATACGCAGTATTTT.